This entry lists 15 T cell receptor beta chains sequenced from one sample in a study of T cell repertoires in cytomegalovirus infection. TCRdb ran MiXCR on the reads and lists one entry per CDR3 protein. Among about 900,000 distinct CDR3 sequences listed, roughly 30% were seen once. These receptors' targets are unknown. Sequencing was performed on cultured CD8+ T cells from PBMCs, taken from culture after CMV antigen stimulation. Receptor source: a human donor in good health (CMV status not recorded). Some clones in this sample may be carry-over from other donors' samples.

V is TRBV28 and J is TRBJ1-2, with 12 bases that match TRBD1. Per germline, CDR1 MDHEN and CDR2 SYDVKM. CDR3 length: 14 amino acids. Trimming took 2 bases from V and 8 from J; bases not matched to a gene: 3. CDR3 loop: CASSLGTGGNGYTF. For the CDR3, the DNA is TGTGCCAGCAGTTTAGGGACAGGGGGCAACGGCTACACCTTC.

In this sample, this clonotype turned up once. V usage is TRBV10-3 and J usage is TRBJ1-1; D remains unclear. The CDR3 is 15 amino acids. Trimming left V 3 bases short and J 2 bases short, with 13 bases between. CDR1 is ENHRY and CDR2 is SYGVKD in the germline V gene. CDR3 nucleotides: TGTGCCATCAGTGACACAGAAGGGAGAAACACTGAAGCTTTCTTT. It specifies CAISDTEGRNTEAFF.

This chain links TRBV12-3 or TRBV12-4 with TRBJ1-1; D remains unclear. This CDR3 is built from 16 residues. V gave up 5 bases and J gave up 4 bases, with 20 bases separating them. Here the CDR3 reads CASSPLPGKSATEAFF. The CDR3 DNA reads TGTGCCAGCAGTCCACTTCCAGGAAAGAGCGCCACTGAAGCTTTCTTT.

The chain couples TRBV12-5 to TRBJ2-1, with a weak D call TRBD2 (5 bases). This CDR3 comprises 15 residues. Trimming took 6 bases from V and 3 from J, leaving 15 bases between them. Germline assignment: CDR1 LGHNT and CDR2 FRNRAP. The CDR3 here is CASGPADTSYNEQFF. The CDR3 coding sequence is TGTGCTAGTGGCCCAGCTGATACTAGCTACAATGAGCAGTTCTTC.

V gene TRBV19 combines with J gene TRBJ2-3; no clear D. Germline V gene sequence: CDR1 LNHDA, CDR2 SQIVND (reference sequence). V was pared by 3 bases and J by 0 bases, with 13 bases between. The CDR3 runs to 16 residues. The CDR3 is CASSINRRLSTDTQYF. In DNA form, the CDR3 reads TGTGCCAGTAGTATTAACAGACGCTTGAGCACAGATACGCAGTATTTT.

The sample holds many counts of this clonotype. This chain links TRBV6-5 with TRBJ2-1; 9 nucleotides line up with TRBD1. CDR1 MNHEY and CDR2 SVGAGI come from the germline V gene. Trimming took 5 bases from V and 4 from J; bases not matched to a gene: 6. The CDR3 loop spans 15 amino acids. The CDR3 protein is CASSPTGQGYNEQFF. The CDR3, as DNA: TGTGCCAGCAGTCCTACGGGACAGGGTTACAATGAGCAGTTCTTC.

This clonotype was seen only a few times. CDR3 nucleotides: TGTGCCAGCAGTTACGTCCGGGACTACGAGCAGTACTTC. It yields the protein CASSYVRDYEQYF. V and J are TRBV6-6 and TRBJ2-7, with D possibly TRBD2 on 5 matching bases. The CDR3 is 13 amino acids. The germline CDR1 and CDR2 sequences are MNHNY and SVGAGI (reference sequence). V lost 2 bases and J 3 bases, leaving 8 bases between the germline ends.

The rearrangement uses TRBV24-1 and TRBJ2-5; 7 bases line up with TRBD1. V lost 5 bases and J lost 0; bases outside the gene matches: 5. Per the germline V gene, CDR1 is KGHDR and CDR2 is SFDVKD. The CDR3 is made up of 15 amino acids. CDR3 DNA: TGTGCCACCAGTGCCAAAGACAGGGACCAAGAGACCCAGTACTTC. As protein: CATSAKDRDQETQYF.

In its sample, this clonotype was seen a few times. The gene calls are TRBV2 and TRBJ1-5; tentatively, D is TRBD1 (5 bases). The CDR3 contains 17 residues. Germline V gene lookup returns CDR1 SNHLY and CDR2 FYNNEI. V was trimmed by 5 bases and J by 0 bases, leaving 17 bases between them. This CDR3 reads CASSTPTGAHSNQPQHF. The DNA for the CDR3 is TGTGCCAGCAGTACGCCCACAGGAGCCCATAGCAATCAGCCCCAGCATTTT.

The gene calls are TRBV19 and TRBJ2-2, with 9 bases that match TRBD2. Losses at the gene ends were 8 bases for V and 7 bases for J; bases not matched to a gene: 8. Germline loops: CDR1 LNHDA, CDR2 SQIVND (reference sequence). The CDR3 totals 14 residues. The CDR3 here is CASRPGGGVGELFF. For the CDR3, the DNA is TGTGCCAGTCGGCCCGGCGGGGGGGTCGGGGAGCTGTTTTTT.

This clonotype has more than one count but fewer than ten. The V and J genes are TRBV28 and TRBJ1-5; D not resolved. The CDR3 sequence is 13 residues long. Trimming took off 3 bases at V and 4 bases at J, with 7 bases between the two ends. From germline, CDR1 is MDHEN and CDR2 SYDVKM. The CDR3 DNA follows: TGTGCCAGCAGTTTGACCGATAATCAGCCCCAGCATTTT. It yields the protein CASSLTDNQPQHF.

The rearrangement uses TRBV4-3 and TRBJ1-1; a weak D match, TRBD1 (6 bases). CDR1 is LGHNA and CDR2 is YSLEER in the germline V gene. With 1 base removed from V and 1 base from J, the gap between germline ends came to 7 bases. The CDR3 runs to 14 residues. This chain's CDR3 is CASSQVDRNTEAFF. The DNA of the CDR3 is TGCGCCAGCAGCCAAGTGGACAGGAACACTGAAGCTTTCTTT.

V gene TRBV9 combines with J gene TRBJ2-1; the match to TRBD1 covers 10 bases. The germline CDR1 and CDR2 sequences are SGDLS and YYNGEE. The CDR3 consists of 15 residues. Germline trimming cut 0 bases from V and 7 bases from J; bases unmatched to any gene: 4. The CDR3 here is CASSVGTGGRNEQFF. The CDR3 DNA reads TGTGCCAGCAGCGTAGGGACAGGGGGGAGGAATGAGCAGTTCTTC.

This chain uses TRBV7-9 with TRBJ2-7; a weak D match, TRBD1 (6 bases). CDR1 and CDR2 (germline): SEHNR, FQNEAQ (reference sequence). This CDR3 spans 14 amino acids. The V end lost 3 bases, the J end lost 2 bases, and 11 bases lay between the germline ends. The DNA for the CDR3 is TGTGCCAGCAGCTTCCGGACAGTTCCCTACGAGCAGTACTTC. Translated, it gives CASSFRTVPYEQYF.

This clonotype was picked up many times. The chain links TRBV7-9 to TRBJ2-7; unclear D gene. This CDR3 region has 16 residues. V shed 5 bases and J shed 0 bases, with 17 bases lying between them. Germline values: CDR1 SEHNR, CDR2 FQNEAQ (reference sequence). CDR3 DNA: TGTGCCAGCAGCCCCCAAGCTCCACAGAGCTCCTACGAGCAGTACTTC. Translation: CASSPQAPQSSYEQYF.